These 24 T cell receptor beta chains share one sample of origin, sequenced in a study of T cells and Merkel cell carcinoma outcomes. The table came from immunoSEQ multiplex PCR; TCRdb's copy has only in-frame clones and leaves some out. The sample consists of around 14,000 clones, around nine tenths of them appearing once. The sample was tumor tissue from Merkel cell carcinoma. These receptors were taken from a human donor with Merkel cell carcinoma.

The rearrangement joins TRBV18 to TRBJ1-2; D not resolved. Per germline, CDR1 KGHSH and CDR2 LQKENI. V was cut by 1 base and J by 8 bases, with 5 bases left in between. CDR3 length: 11 residues. CDR3 amino acids: CASSPREGYTF. DNA of the CDR3: TGTGCCAGCTCACCACGGGAAGGCTACACCTTC.

The J gene is TRBJ2-5, the V gene TRBV18; weak D call: TRBD1 (7 bases). CDR3 length equals 16 residues. V lost 4 bases to trimming and J lost 2 bases, with 17 bases between them. Germline CDR1 is KGHSH and CDR2 is LQKENI. The CDR3: CASSRLGDRRQETQYF. The DNA of the CDR3 is TGTGCCAGCTCACGACTAGGGGACAGACGACAAGAGACCCAGTACTTC.

The CDR3 coding sequence is TGCAGCGGGGCACTGGGGGCGGGCGGGGAGCTGTTTTTT. Amino acid sequence: CSGALGAGGELFF. V and J are TRBV29-1 and TRBJ2-2, with D possibly being TRBD1 (6 bases). V lost 7 bases and J 7 bases, leaving 16 bases between the germline ends. The CDR3 spans 13 residues. Germline-derived CDR1 and CDR2 are SQVTM and ANQGSEA.

V and J are TRBV30 and TRBJ2-7; possibly TRBD1 for D (5 bases). Trimming left V 2 bases short and J 3 bases short, with 11 bases between. The CDR3 runs 13 residues. In germline, CDR1 is GTSNPN, CDR2 SVGIG (reference sequence). The CDR3: CAWSLTGYYEQYF. Here the CDR3 DNA reads TGTGCCTGGAGTCTTACAGGATACTACGAGCAGTACTTC.

The rearrangement uses TRBV30 and TRBJ1-4; 11 bases fit TRBD1. With V trimmed by 3 bases and J by 11 bases, 20 bases remained unmatched. Germline V gives CDR1 GTSNPN, CDR2 SVGIG (reference sequence). CDR3 length: 18 amino acids. CDR3 sequence (DNA): TGTGCCTGGAGCCATGGCCTCCTCCGGACAGGGGGCTTGCGGAAACTGTTTTTT. Amino acid sequence: CAWSHGLLRTGGLRKLFF.

The rearrangement joins TRBV7-2 to TRBJ2-3, with 15 bases lining up with TRBD2. With 2 bases clipped from V and 4 bases from J, the junction kept 1 base outside the gene matches. Germline-derived CDR1 and CDR2 are SGHTA and FQGNSA. The CDR3 is made up of 16 amino acids. The CDR3 coding sequence is TGTGCCAGCAGCTTATGGACTAGCGGGGGGGCAGATACGCAGTATTTT. This codes for CASSLWTSGGADTQYF.

The rearrangement links TRBV7-6 to TRBJ2-7; weak D call: TRBD2 (5 bases). The germline V gene has CDR1 SGHVS and CDR2 FNYEAQ. The V end lost 4 bases, the J end lost 7 bases, and 8 bases lay between the germline ends. The CDR3 totals 11 residues. The chain's CDR3 is CASSSPGEQYF. The DNA of the CDR3 is TGTGCCAGCAGCTCCCCGGGGGAGCAGTACTTC.

The chain combines TRBV7-6 with TRBJ2-1; no clear D gene. V was trimmed by 2 bases and J by 4 bases, leaving 15 bases between them. This CDR3 is 16 amino acids long. Germline V gene sequence: CDR1 SGHVS, CDR2 FNYEAQ. CDR3 nucleotide sequence: TGTGCCAGCAGCTTAAGTTCCGGGTTACCATACAATGAGCAGTTCTTC. Translated, it gives CASSLSSGLPYNEQFF. Using reference TRBV7-6 and TRBJ2-1 for the parts outside the CDR3, the full variable domain is GAGVSQSPRYKVTKRGQDVALRCDPISGHVSLYWYRQALGQGPEFLTYFNYEAQQDKSGLPNDRFSAERPEGSISTLTIQRTEQRDSAMYRCASSLSSGLPYNEQFFGPGTRLTVL.

The chain joins TRBV2 to TRBJ2-7; 9 bases align to TRBD1. J was trimmed by 0 bases and V by 6 bases; bases with no gene match: 3. The CDR3 runs 14 residues. Germline CDR1 and CDR2: SNHLY and FYNNEI. In nucleotides, the CDR3 is TGTGCCAGCAGACGGGACAGGGACTCCTACGAGCAGTACTTC. It yields the protein CASRRDRDSYEQYF.

V usage is TRBV29-1 and J usage is TRBJ2-5; maybe TRBD2 (6 bases). Deletions cut 5 bases from V and 4 bases from J, with 11 bases between. Germline V lookup: CDR1 SQVTM, CDR2 ANQGSEA. This CDR3 region has 12 residues. The DNA for the CDR3 is TGCAGCGTTCATTTGGGAGGAGAGACCCAGTACTTC. Protein product: CSVHLGGETQYF.

The chain has TRBV5-1 and TRBJ1-1, with 7 nucleotides matching TRBD1. There are 14 residues in the CDR3. The germline CDR1 and CDR2 sequences are SGHRS and YFSETQ. V lost 3 bases, J lost 1 base, and 3 bases stayed unmatched. CDR3 residues: CASSWGQTNTEAFF. The CDR3 nucleotides read TGCGCCAGCAGCTGGGGACAGACGAACACTGAAGCTTTCTTT. Full variable domain (outside the CDR3, taken from reference TRBV5-1 and TRBJ1-1): KAGVTQTPRYLIKTRGQQVTLSCSPISGHRSVSWYQQTPGQGLQFLFEYFSETQRNKGNFPGRFSGRQFSNSRSEMNVSTLELGDSALYLCASSWGQTNTEAFFGQGTRLTVV.

The rearrangement uses TRBV30 and TRBJ2-5, with 9 bases fitting TRBD1. Germline-derived CDR1 and CDR2 are GTSNPN and SVGIG (reference sequence). V dropped 5 bases and J dropped 5; count of bases not matched to a gene: 9. CDR3 length: 14 residues. In DNA form, the CDR3 reads TGTGCCTGGTCACAGGGGGCGGGTGTGGAGACCCAGTACTTC. This codes for CAWSQGAGVETQYF. Using reference TRBV30 and TRBJ2-5 for the parts outside the CDR3, the full variable domain is SQTIHQWPATLVQPVGSPLSLECTVEGTSNPNLYWYRQAAGRGLQLLFYSVGIGQISSEVPQNLSASRPQDRQFILSSKKLLLSDSGFYLCAWSQGAGVETQYFGPGTRLLVL.

CDR3 in amino acids: CASRTTSGGINTDTQYF. CDR3 DNA: TGTGCCAGCAGGACAACTAGCGGGGGGATCAACACAGATACGCAGTATTTT. This chain joins TRBV2 and TRBJ2-3, with 12 bases matching TRBD2. With V trimmed by 6 bases and J by 2 bases, 9 bases remained unmatched. The CDR3 runs to 17 residues. The germline V gene encodes CDR1 SNHLY and CDR2 FYNNEI. Looking up the rest from reference TRBV2 and TRBJ2-3 gives the full variable domain: EPEVTQTPSHQVTQMGQEVILRCVPISNHLYFYWYRQILGQKVEFLVSFYNNEISEKSEIFDDQFSVERPDGSNFTLKIRSTKLEDSAMYFCASRTTSGGINTDTQYFGPGTRLTVL.

CDR3 residues: CASSDLLASGGAGYEQYF. The DNA for the CDR3 is TGTGCCAGCAGTGATCTGCTTGCTAGCGGGGGGGCAGGGTACGAGCAGTACTTC. This chain joins TRBV2 and TRBJ2-7; TRBD2 aligns across 12 bases. The CDR3 is 18 residues long. Germline CDR1 SNHLY, CDR2 FYNNEI. Trimming at V came to 3 bases and at J to 4 bases, leaving 13 bases not matched to a gene.

The rearrangement uses TRBV19 and TRBJ2-1; D unclear. V lost 6 bases and J 0 bases, leaving 9 bases between the germline ends. Looked up from germline, CDR1 is LNHDA and CDR2 is SQIVND (reference sequence). CDR3 length equals 14 residues. CDR3 coding DNA: TGTGCCAGTAGAGAAGGTGGCTCCTACAATGAGCAGTTCTTC. It is translated as CASREGGSYNEQFF.

J is TRBJ2-7 and V is TRBV4-3; D call uncertain. Germline V gene data show CDR1 as LGHNA and CDR2 as YSLEER. The CDR3 extends over 14 amino acids. Deletions cut 1 base from V and 2 bases from J, with 9 bases between. The CDR3 sequence is CASSQGPPPYEQYF. Written as DNA, the CDR3 is TGCGCCAGCAGCCAAGGCCCTCCGCCCTACGAGCAGTACTTC.

The chain uses TRBV7-3 and TRBJ1-1; no reliable D call. This CDR3 spans 13 amino acids. Germline-derived CDR1 and CDR2 are SGHTA and FQGTGA. V lost 2 bases to trimming and J lost 1 base, with 5 bases between them. The CDR3 sequence is CASSLSGNTEAFF. The DNA of the CDR3 is TGTGCCAGCAGCTTATCCGGGAACACTGAAGCTTTCTTT.

The V call is TRBV6-6, the J call TRBJ1-3, with a possible D match to TRBD1 (5 bases). Trimming shortened V by 6 bases and J by 0 bases, and 12 bases separated the two germline ends. The germline gives CDR1 MNHNY, CDR2 SVGAGI (reference sequence). The CDR3 is made up of 15 amino acids. The chain's CDR3 is CASRKRTISGNTIYF. The CDR3 DNA reads as TGTGCCAGCAGAAAGAGGACAATCTCTGGAAACACCATATATTTT.

In its sample, this clone is medium-sized. The chain is built from TRBV5-4 and TRBJ1-1; unclear D gene. CDR3 size: 13 residues. From germline, CDR1 is SGHNT and CDR2 YYREEE (reference sequence). Trimming stripped 4 bases from V and 1 base from J, with 8 bases between. The CDR3 loop is CASSQASNTEAFF. The CDR3 coding sequence is TGTGCCAGCAGCCAGGCTTCGAACACTGAAGCTTTCTTT.

The rearrangement links TRBV7-9 to TRBJ1-4, with 7 nucleotides matching TRBD1. V was pared by 9 bases and J by 5 bases, with 12 bases of the junction left unmatched. The CDR3 runs to 15 residues. The germline V gene has CDR1 SEHNR and CDR2 FQNEAQ (reference sequence). The CDR3: CASSPQTGLNEKLFF. The DNA for the CDR3 is TGTGCCAGTAGCCCGCAGACAGGGTTAAATGAAAAACTGTTTTTT.

The rearrangement links TRBV21-1 to TRBJ1-5. Matching the DNA end better, TRBJ2-3 makes the J call doubtful. TRBV21-1 is a listed pseudogene. This CDR3 has 15 residues. The CDR3 coding sequence is TGTGCCAGCATTGCCGGGACTTTCCTCGTCCAGCCCCAGTATTTT. Translating it yields CASIAGTFLVQPQYF.

The rearrangement joins TRBV7-2 to TRBJ1-2; 10 positions agree with TRBD1. V lost 5 bases to trimming and J lost 9 bases; unmatched junction nucleotides: 3. This CDR3 is 12 amino acids long. Germline V gene sequence: CDR1 SGHTA, CDR2 FQGNSA. This chain's CDR3 is CASSRDRGRYTF. In DNA form, the CDR3 reads TGTGCCAGCAGCCGGGACAGGGGTCGCTACACCTTC.

This clone was picked up one time. This chain uses TRBV23-1 with TRBJ2-3; 7 nucleotides align to TRBD1. TRBV23-1 is designated an ORF whose function remains uncertain. The V segment lost 5 bases and the J segment 3 bases; nucleotides outside the gene matches: 8. This CDR3 has 15 amino acids. CDR3 region: CASSSTGEGTDTQYF. The CDR3 bases are TGCGCCAGCAGTTCCACAGGGGAAGGAACAGATACGCAGTATTTT.

The rearrangement uses TRBV5-1 and TRBJ1-1; D remains ambiguous. Germline V gives CDR1 SGHRS, CDR2 YFSETQ. The germline V and J ends were trimmed by 4 bases and 6 bases, with 13 bases remaining between them. The CDR3 is made up of 13 amino acids. The CDR3 spells CASSIGSNAEAFF. CDR3 DNA sequence: TGCGCCAGCAGCATAGGGAGTAACGCTGAAGCTTTCTTT.